The 16 T cell receptor beta chains listed next were all sequenced from one sample in a study of tissue T cells after allogeneic stem cell transplantation. The sample's time point: mouse harvest day 7 after allogeneic transplant. Tail vein injection delivered 10^7 T-cell-depleted bone marrow cells and 10^6 splenic CD5+ T cells. Data came from immunoSEQ multiplex PCR; TCRdb stores just in-frame clones and leaves some out. The data show 6,000 to 7,500 clones, roughly 45% seen once. The sample was skin. These receptor sequences come from a female BALB/c mouse given C57BL/6 T cells with graft-versus-host disease after an allogeneic hematopoietic cell transplant.

A remark on this clone: Gene names are the mouse ones. Incomplete CDR3 DNA: TGTGCCAGCAGTGATGCTGCTGGGGGCTATGCTGAGCAGTTC. Its protein is CASSDAAGGYAEQF. In full, the CDR3 reads CASSDAAGGYAEQFF. The rearrangement links TRBV13-1 to TRBJ2-1; 7 bases are a match to TRBD2. The CDR3 end lies 1 residue beyond the end of the read and is filled in from the germline J gene. The V segment lost 0 bases and the J segment 3 bases; nucleotides outside the gene matches: 3. The germline V gene encodes CDR1 NSHNY and CDR2 SYGAGN. The CDR3 is 15 amino acids.

This clone was detected a few times. Each gene name is a mouse one. The CDR3 sequence: CASSLTGTSAETLYF. The DNA read from the CDR3 is TGTGCAAGCAGCTTAACAGGGACTAGTGCAGAAACGCTGTAT. The V and J genes are TRBV16 and TRBJ2-3, with D possibly being TRBD1 or TRBD2 (6 bases each). The read ends 1 residue early relative to the CDR3; the germline J gene fills the gap. The germline gives CDR1 SGHSA, CDR2 FRNQAP. V was clipped by 2 bases and J by 0 bases, with 9 bases between them. The CDR3 loop spans 15 amino acids.

This clone was picked up one time. Gene names denote mouse genes. The read terminates 1 residue before the CDR3 end, so the remaining end is supplied by the germline J gene. The gene calls are TRBV13-2 and TRBJ2-7, with D tentatively TRBD1 or TRBD2 (6 bases each). The CDR3 runs 13 residues. The germline V gene encodes CDR1 NNHNN and CDR2 SYGAGS (reference sequence). V was cut by 0 bases and J by 5 bases, with 9 bases left in between. The CDR3 reads CASGDGGRDEQYF. The DNA read from the CDR3 is TGTGCCAGCGGTGATGGGGGGCGCGATGAACAGTAC.

Regarding this clone: Gene names and germline refer to mouse. Coverage ceases 1 residue before the CDR3 finishes, and the germline J gene fills in the end. This sequence joins TRBV29 and TRBJ2-4; D ambiguous. The CDR3 is 13 amino acids. Germline V gene sequence: CDR1 MSHET, CDR2 SYDVDS. V shed 3 bases and J shed 1 base, with 5 bases lying between them. The part of the CDR3 DNA that was read is TGTGCTAGCAGTTTGGGAGGTCAAAACACCTTGTAC. Amino acid sequence: CASSLGGQNTLY. The entire CDR3 sequence reads CASSLGGQNTLYF.

By share, this clone counts as large (0.1 to 1%). Mouse gene names apply. The sequence runs out 1 residue before the end of the CDR3; the remainder is reconstructed from the germline J gene. V usage is TRBV26 and J usage is TRBJ1-4; TRBD1 might be the D (6 bases). Germline CDR1 reads KGHPV; CDR2 reads FQNQEV (reference sequence). The CDR3 extends over 16 amino acids. The V and J ends lost 4 bases and 0 bases respectively, with 12 bases between them. CDR3 bases read: TGTGCCAGCAGTCGCCCGGGACACCTTTCCAACGAAAGATTATTT. Translating it yields CASSRPGHLSNERLF. The complete CDR3 sequence is CASSRPGHLSNERLFF.

By sample share, this clone is medium-sized (0.01 to 0.1%). All gene names here are mouse names. The CDR3 end falls 1 residue outside the read, so it is completed with the germline J gene. The chain couples TRBV26 to TRBJ2-7; 10 nucleotides agree with TRBD1. V trimming: 4 bases; J trimming: 4 bases; junction bases outside the gene matches: 7. CDR3 size: 15 residues. Germline V gene sequence: CDR1 KGHPV, CDR2 FQNQEV (reference sequence). CDR3 protein: CASSRRDRGPYEQYF. CDR3 DNA (partial): TGTGCCAGCAGTCGCCGGGACAGGGGACCTTATGAACAGTAC.

As regards this clone: Gene labels here are mouse ones. The CDR3 goes on 1 residue after the read ends, and that part is filled in from the germline J gene. The genes are TRBV31 and TRBJ2-7; 8 bases match TRBD2. The germline V gene has CDR1 GKSSPN and CDR2 SITVG. The CDR3 loop spans 13 amino acids. Trimming cost V 0 bases and J 3 bases; bases outside gene matches: 1. Incomplete CDR3 DNA: TGTGCCTGGAGTCTCCTGGGGGGCTATGAACAGTAC. Protein: CAWSLLGGYEQY. The whole CDR3 sequence reads CAWSLLGGYEQYF.

Details on this clone: Genes here carry mouse names. Read data end 1 residue before the CDR3 end; the end is taken from the germline J gene. This sequence joins TRBV26 and TRBJ2-1, with 12 bases fitting TRBD1. The CDR3 sequence is 14 residues long. Looked up from germline, CDR1 is KGHPV and CDR2 is FQNQEV (reference sequence). V shed 4 bases, J shed 7 bases, and the junction held 2 bases outside the gene matches. The CDR3 is CASSRDRGRAEQFF. CDR3 DNA (partial): TGTGCCAGCAGTCGGGACAGGGGGCGAGCTGAGCAGTTC.

This clone was detected once. Gene names refer to mouse genes. The read finishes 1 residue shy of the CDR3 end, and the germline J gene is used to complete it. This chain connects TRBV5 to TRBJ1-4; 7 nucleotides align to TRBD1. The CDR3 is 16 residues long. Germline values: CDR1 LGHNA, CDR2 YNLKQL (reference sequence). The V gene end was trimmed by 0 bases and the J gene end by 1 base; junction bases not matched to a gene: 2. The covered CDR3 bases are TGTGCCAGCAGCCAAGAACGGGACAGTTCCAACGAAAGATTATTT. Translating gives CASSQERDSSNERLF. The whole CDR3 reads CASSQERDSSNERLFF.

As for this clone: Gene labels here are mouse ones. The sequenced fragment ends 1 residue before the CDR3 boundary, so the rest is inferred from the germline J gene. The rearrangement links TRBV31 to TRBJ1-4; D ambiguous. The CDR3 is 14 residues long. Trimming took 3 bases from V and 0 from J, leaving 8 bases between them. Germline assignment: CDR1 GKSSPN and CDR2 SITVG. The chain's CDR3 is CAWSPGISNERLFF. The sequenced part of the CDR3 DNA is TGTGCCTGGAGCCCCGGGATTTCCAACGAAAGATTATTT.

As to this clone: Genes here carry mouse names. The sequenced fragment ends 1 residue before the CDR3 boundary, so the rest is inferred from the germline J gene. The rearrangement links TRBV3 to TRBJ1-6, with D uncertain. TRBJ1-6 counts as an open reading frame of uncertain function. V lost 1 base and J 3 bases, leaving 4 bases between the germline ends. The CDR3 extends over 14 amino acids. CDR1 is SNHLY and CDR2 is FYNGKV in the germline V gene (reference sequence). CDR3 residues: CASSLEGYNSPLYF. The covered CDR3 bases are TGTGCCAGCAGCTTAGAGGGCTATAATTCGCCCCTCTAC.

As to this clone: The gene names given are mouse names. The read halts 1 residue ahead of the CDR3 end, with the missing end drawn from the germline J gene. The chain recombines TRBV26 with TRBJ2-7, with TRBD2 matching 10 bases. This CDR3 has 14 residues. Germline CDR1 and CDR2: KGHPV and FQNQEV (reference sequence). J gave up 5 bases and V 4 bases, and 5 bases lay outside the gene matches. The covered CDR3 bases are TGTGCCAGCAGTCCCCGACTGGGGGGACATGAACAGTAC. This codes for CASSPRLGGHEQY. In full, the CDR3 is CASSPRLGGHEQYF.

This clone was picked up a small number of times. The genes are named according to mouse. The read ends 1 residue shy of where the CDR3 ends; the end is completed using the germline J gene. The V gene is TRBV31, the J gene TRBJ1-2; perhaps TRBD1 as D (6 bases). CDR1 is GKSSPN, CDR2 SITVG, per germline. V lost 3 bases and J lost 3, with 17 bases in between. The CDR3 has 15 residues. CDR3 in amino acids: CAWRYRDTGDSDYTF. The sequenced part of the CDR3 DNA is TGTGCCTGGAGGTACCGGGACACGGGAGACTCCGACTACACC.

Details on this clone: Gene names denote mouse genes. The sequenced fragment ends 1 residue before the CDR3 boundary, so the rest is inferred from the germline J gene. V and J are TRBV13-1 and TRBJ2-4, with TRBD1 identical over 7 bases. Germline V gene lookup returns CDR1 NSHNY and CDR2 SYGAGN. CDR3 length: 13 residues. J lost 1 base, V lost 6 bases, and 2 bases had no gene match. Incomplete CDR3 DNA: TGTGCCAGCATACAGGGGTGTCAAAACACCTTGTAC. This codes for CASIQGCQNTLY. The entire CDR3 is CASIQGCQNTLYF.

This clone was counted only a few times. Germline and genes here are mouse. CDR3 residues: CTCSADPTGGYEQYF. Incomplete CDR3 DNA: TGCACCTGCAGTGCAGATCCGACAGGGGGCTATGAACAGTAC. V is TRBV1 and J is TRBJ2-7; 9 bases map to TRBD1. The read ends 1 residue shy of where the CDR3 ends; the end is completed using the germline J gene. There are 15 residues in the CDR3. Trimming cost V 0 bases and J 3 bases; bases outside gene matches: 3. Germline V CDR1 and CDR2: NSQYPW, LRSPGD (reference sequence).

With respect to this clone: Genes and germline come from the mouse. The read is 1 residue too short to cover the CDR3 end, so that end is filled in from the germline J gene. The V gene is TRBV12-1, the J gene TRBJ2-3; D is unresolved. The CDR3 spans 15 residues. Trimming took off 0 bases at V and 2 bases at J, with 11 bases between the two ends. Per the germline V gene, CDR1 is SGHSN and CDR2 is HYEKVE. This CDR3 is CASSLDGSLAETLYF. The sequenced CDR3 bases are TGTGCCAGCTCTCTCGATGGGTCTCTTGCAGAAACGCTGTAT.